These T cell receptor beta chains were read from a single sample in a study of blood T cells in healthy people across ages. TCRdb called the 5' RACE reads again in MiXCR, with one record for every CDR3 protein. The table records about 600,000 distinct CDR3 sequences, around 48% of them present only once. Material for sequencing was blood. All receptors come from an elderly man in good health. CDR3s include the opening cysteine and the closing phenylalanine or tryptophan. A D gene is named only where the DNA matches it firmly. Clone sizes are given selectively: once, few, many, or a class where the clone is expanded.

CDR3 length: 14
J gene: TRBJ2-5
clone size: -
D gene: -
V gene: TRBV2
CDR3 DNA: TGTGCCAGCAGTGAAGCGTCCCCACAGGGGACCCAGTACTTC
CDR3 protein: CASSEASPQGTQYF

CDR3 length: 13
J gene: TRBJ2-1
clone size: -
D gene: -
V gene: TRBV6-1
CDR3 DNA: TGTGCCAGCAGTGAAGTTCTCGGGGGAGCGAGGTTCTTC
CDR3 protein: CASSEVLGGARFF

CDR3 length: 14
J gene: TRBJ2-7
clone size: -
D gene: TRBD1
V gene: TRBV10-3
CDR3 DNA: TGTGCCATCAGTCTTACAGGGGCCGCCTACGAGCAGTACTTC
CDR3 protein: CAISLTGAAYEQYF

CDR3 length: 16
J gene: TRBJ2-3
clone size: -
D gene: -
V gene: TRBV4-3
CDR3 DNA: TGCGCCAGCAGCCAAGGGGCAGCTATAAGCACAGATACGCAGTATTTT
CDR3 protein: CASSQGAAISTDTQYF

CDR3 length: 12
J gene: TRBJ2-3
clone size: -
D gene: -
V gene: TRBV20-1
CDR3 DNA: TGCAGTGCTAGAGATCATCACGATACGCAGTATTTT
CDR3 protein: CSARDHHDTQYF

CDR3 length: 16
J gene: TRBJ2-1
clone size: -
D gene: TRBD2
V gene: TRBV5-1
CDR3 DNA: TGCGCCAGCAGAAAGGTATCTAGCGGGACCTCCTACGAGCAGTTCTTC
CDR3 protein: CASRKVSSGTSYEQFF

CDR3 length: 14
J gene: TRBJ2-5
clone size: -
D gene: -
V gene: TRBV18
CDR3 DNA: TGTGCCAGCTCACCGGGACATAGGGAAGAGACCCAGTACTTC
CDR3 protein: CASSPGHREETQYF

CDR3 length: 14
J gene: TRBJ1-2
clone size: -
D gene: -
V gene: TRBV9
CDR3 DNA: TGTGCCAGCAGCAGGGGGGCAGAGGGTTATGGCTACACCTTC
CDR3 protein: CASSRGAEGYGYTF

CDR3 length: 15
J gene: TRBJ2-5
clone size: -
D gene: -
V gene: TRBV20-1
CDR3 DNA: TGCAGTGCTAGAGATTCGTCCGGGGCCCGGGAGACCCAGTACTTC
CDR3 protein: CSARDSSGARETQYF

CDR3 length: 18
J gene: TRBJ2-4
clone size: -
D gene: -
V gene: TRBV7-2
CDR3 DNA: TGTGCCAGCAGCTTAGACGCGGGGTCCAGACTAGCCAAAAACATTCAGTACTTC
CDR3 protein: CASSLDAGSRLAKNIQYF

CDR3 length: 16
J gene: TRBJ2-1
clone size: few
D gene: TRBD2
V gene: TRBV5-1
CDR3 DNA: TGCGCCAGCAGCTTGGCCACGACTAGCGGCTACAATGAGCAGTTCTTC
CDR3 protein: CASSLATTSGYNEQFF

CDR3 length: 16
J gene: TRBJ1-6
clone size: few
D gene: -
V gene: TRBV7-9
CDR3 DNA: TGTGCCAGCAGCCCCGTCGGGGGCGAATATAATTCACCCCTCCACTTT
CDR3 protein: CASSPVGGEYNSPLHF

CDR3 length: 16
J gene: TRBJ2-5
clone size: -
D gene: TRBD1
V gene: TRBV11-2
CDR3 DNA: TGTGCCAGCAGCTTAGATCTTAGGACAGGCAGAGAGACCCAGTACTTC
CDR3 protein: CASSLDLRTGRETQYF

CDR3 length: 13
J gene: TRBJ2-7
clone size: -
D gene: TRBD2
V gene: TRBV4-3
CDR3 DNA: TGCGCCAGCAGCCAAGACCGAGCGGGGACTCAGTACTTC
CDR3 protein: CASSQDRAGTQYF

CDR3 length: 13
J gene: TRBJ2-7
clone size: -
D gene: TRBD2
V gene: TRBV7-9
CDR3 DNA: TGTGCCAGCAGCCCCATCGGGGGGAATGAGCAGTACTTC
CDR3 protein: CASSPIGGNEQYF

CDR3 length: 14
J gene: TRBJ1-1
clone size: -
D gene: -
V gene: TRBV10-3
CDR3 DNA: TGTGCCATCAGCGGTCTTGGGGGAAGCACTGAAGCTTTCTTT
CDR3 protein: CAISGLGGSTEAFF

CDR3 length: 11
J gene: TRBJ1-2
clone size: -
D gene: -
V gene: TRBV6-4
CDR3 DNA: TGTGCCAGCAGTGACGGTGGAGGCTACACCTTC
CDR3 protein: CASSDGGGYTF

CDR3 length: 14
J gene: TRBJ2-5
clone size: -
D gene: TRBD2
V gene: TRBV12-3/TRBV12-4
CDR3 DNA: TGTGCCAGCAGTAGGGAGGGAGGGCGAGAGACCCAGTACTTC
CDR3 protein: CASSREGGRETQYF

CDR3 length: 15
J gene: TRBJ2-1
clone size: -
D gene: TRBD1
V gene: TRBV18
CDR3 DNA: TGTGCCAGCTCACCACAGCCGGGACAGCAAAATGAGCAGTTCTTC
CDR3 protein: CASSPQPGQQNEQFF

CDR3 length: 13
J gene: TRBJ1-5
clone size: -
D gene: TRBD1
V gene: TRBV12-3/TRBV12-4
CDR3 DNA: TGTGCCAGCATAGGGGGCCCCAATCAGCCCCAGCATTTT
CDR3 protein: CASIGGPNQPQHF

CDR3 length: 13
J gene: TRBJ2-1
clone size: -
D gene: TRBD1
V gene: TRBV5-1
CDR3 DNA: TGCGCCAGCAGCGCACAGGGGGTCAATGAGCAGTTCTTC
CDR3 protein: CASSAQGVNEQFF

CDR3 length: 14
J gene: TRBJ2-5
clone size: -
D gene: TRBD1
V gene: TRBV28
CDR3 DNA: TGTGCCAGCAGTTTTCACGACAGGGCAGAGACCCAGTACTTC
CDR3 protein: CASSFHDRAETQYF

CDR3 length: 15
J gene: TRBJ1-6
clone size: -
D gene: -
V gene: TRBV27
CDR3 DNA: TGTGCCAGCAGTTTAGCTGGGACTTCAAATTCACCCCTCCACTTT
CDR3 protein: CASSLAGTSNSPLHF

CDR3 length: 15
J gene: TRBJ2-7
clone size: -
D gene: -
V gene: TRBV20-1
CDR3 DNA: TGCAGTGCTAGCCGGGGAGGTTTTACCTACAATGAGCAGTACTTC
CDR3 protein: CSASRGGFTYNEQYF

CDR3 length: 14
J gene: TRBJ1-2
clone size: many
D gene: -
V gene: TRBV7-9
CDR3 DNA: TGTGCCAGCAGCTTTGGGGGCTTCAACTATGGCTACACCTTC
CDR3 protein: CASSFGGFNYGYTF

CDR3 length: 12
J gene: TRBJ2-1
clone size: few
D gene: -
V gene: TRBV29-1
CDR3 DNA: TGCAGCGTGAACCTGGGGTCCCATGAGCAGTTCTTC
CDR3 protein: CSVNLGSHEQFF

CDR3 length: 16
J gene: TRBJ2-4
clone size: -
D gene: -
V gene: TRBV7-6
CDR3 DNA: TGTGCCAGCAGCTTAGCGCCACGTCATGGCAAAAACATTCAGTACTTC
CDR3 protein: CASSLAPRHGKNIQYF

CDR3 length: 15
J gene: TRBJ2-3
clone size: -
D gene: -
V gene: TRBV7-2
CDR3 DNA: TGTGCCAGCAGCTTAGGTCATGGCACCACAGATACGCAGTATTTT
CDR3 protein: CASSLGHGTTDTQYF

CDR3 length: 14
J gene: TRBJ2-1
clone size: few
D gene: -
V gene: TRBV7-2
CDR3 DNA: TGTGCCAGCAGCTTATCGGGACTCCGGAATGAGCAGTTCTTC
CDR3 protein: CASSLSGLRNEQFF